Listed here are 11 T cell receptor beta chains from one sample, sequenced in a study of blood T cells in healthy people across ages. With a J-beta primer mix and a sample-barcoded 5' primer, a second PCR ran about 7 to 12 cycles. One entry per CDR3 protein results from TCRdb running MiXCR on the 5' RACE reads. This table holds about 600,000 distinct CDR3 sequences, 40% to 55% found once. The sequencing input was blood. The receptors shown here come from a man older than 75 in good health.

Concerning this clonotype: The junction does not match germline at one end; this may be a read error. The V gene is TRBV10-3, the J gene TRBJ1-2, with 8 bases aligning to TRBD1. The germline V gene has CDR1 ENHRY and CDR2 SYGVKD. The CDR3 extends over 15 amino acids. The CDR3 nucleotides are TGCGCCATCAGTGAGCTTGCAGGGGGCAACTATGGCTACACCTTC. Translating it yields CAISELAGGNYGYTF.

On this clonotype: Germline and junction disagree at one end, which may indicate a read error. The chain carries TRBV7-7 and TRBJ2-5; D unclear. The CDR3 loop spans 13 amino acids. The V gene's germline CDR1 is SSHAT and CDR2 FNYEAQ (reference sequence). CDR3 in DNA: TGTGCTAGCAGCTTAGTCCCCGGGGAGACCCAGTACTTC. This translates into CASSLVPGETQYF.

The V and J genes are TRBV28 and TRBJ2-5; TRBD2 matches 12 bases. CDR1 MDHEN and CDR2 SYDVKM come from the germline V gene. V lost 2 bases to trimming and J lost 11 bases; unmatched junction nucleotides: 15. This CDR3 is built from 17 residues. The DNA of the CDR3 is TGTGCCAGCAGTTTACTAGCGGGAGGGTTGGATATGAGTGAGCAGTACTTC. This sequence encodes CASSLLAGGLDMSEQYF.

This chain joins TRBV11-3 and TRBJ1-4; 9 positions agree with TRBD1. CDR1 and CDR2 (germline): SGHNT, YENEEA. CDR3 length: 19 amino acids. V was clipped by 3 bases and J by 3 bases; unmatched bases: 14. The CDR3 reads CASSFPGQGRTRANEKLFF. The CDR3 DNA is TGTGCCAGCAGCTTCCCTGGACAGGGGCGGACTCGGGCTAATGAAAAACTGTTTTTT.

The V call is TRBV24-1, the J call TRBJ2-1; D is possibly TRBD2 (5 bases). Germline V CDR1 and CDR2: KGHDR, SFDVKD. Deletions cut 7 bases from V and 10 bases from J, with 13 bases between. The CDR3 totals 12 residues. CDR3 DNA sequence: TGTGCCACCAGGGGAGCGGCAGAGGAGCAGTTCTTC. It yields the protein CATRGAAEEQFF.

This clonotype was seen more than once but under ten times. It is unclear where the CDR3 begins or ends on the DNA, so no DNA is shown, and the CDR3 is as TCRdb lists it. The chain recombines TRBV12-3 or TRBV12-4 with TRBJ1-1; the table gives TRBD1 as D, unverified against the DNA. The CDR3 comprises 14 residues, both ends counted. CDR3: CASSFGAGNTEAFF.

This clonotype showed up just a few times. This may be a read error, as it is one base from a much larger clone. The rearrangement uses TRBV6-6 and TRBJ2-3; TRBD1 agrees at 7 bases. This CDR3 contains 15 residues. Trimming at V came to 4 bases and at J to 2 bases, leaving 6 bases not matched to a gene. CDR1 is MNHNY, CDR2 SVGAGI, per germline (reference sequence). CDR3 coding DNA: TGTGCCAGCAGTTCCGACAGGGAGTACACAGATACGCAGTATTTT. Protein: CASSSDREYTDTQYF.

This clonotype was counted a few times. This chain links TRBV18 with TRBJ1-2, with D possibly matching TRBD1 (5 bases). Trimming pared 2 bases from V and 5 bases from J, leaving 12 bases between. CDR3 length: 14 residues. Germline V gene data show CDR1 as KGHSH and CDR2 as LQKENI. The CDR3 region is CASSPALGEYGYTF. CDR3 nucleotide sequence: TGTGCCAGCTCACCAGCTCTAGGGGAATATGGCTACACCTTC.

The J gene is TRBJ2-5, the V gene TRBV20-1; D might be TRBD1 (6 bases). Trimming removed 3 bases from V and 11 bases from J, with 22 bases in between. CDR1 is DFQATT and CDR2 is SNEGSKA in the germline V gene (reference sequence). This CDR3 spans 14 amino acids. This CDR3 is CSASYRRRDNEQYF. The DNA of the CDR3 is TGCAGTGCTAGTTATCGGCGAAGGGACAATGAGCAGTACTTC.

This clonotype was seen more than once but under ten times. The gene calls are TRBV7-2 and TRBJ2-7; 8 bases map to TRBD1. Per germline, CDR1 SGHTA and CDR2 FQGNSA. Losses at the gene ends were 1 base for V and 7 bases for J; bases not matched to a gene: 9. The length of the CDR3 is 15 residues. In DNA, the CDR3 is TGTGCCAGCAGCTTAGACAGGGGGGCCTACAATGAGCAGTACTTC. Protein product: CASSLDRGAYNEQYF.

This clonotype showed up many times. The V and J genes are TRBV6-6 and TRBJ2-6; no reliable D call. The V gene lost 2 bases and the J gene lost 0 bases, with 8 bases spanning the gap. Per the germline V gene, CDR1 is MNHNY and CDR2 is SVGAGI (reference sequence). The CDR3 length is 16 residues. The CDR3 nucleotides are TGTGCCAGCAGTTACGATGAGGTCTCTGGGGCCAACGTCCTGACTTTC. Its protein product is CASSYDEVSGANVLTF.